A selection of T cell receptor beta chains follows, all from one sample in a study of blood T cell repertoires in COVID-19. Some clones are missing from TCRdb's copy, which holds only in-frame ones; the method was immunoSEQ multiplex PCR. The sample lists approximately 210,000 clones, less than 85% occurring once. Sample: peripheral blood. Source of these receptors: an elderly woman with acute or convalescent COVID-19. Each CDR3 is given with its conserved first and last residue. D genes are given only for firm matches. The size field is filled for only some rows; it gives once, few, many or a size class.

clone_size,j_call,v_call,d_call,cdr3_nt,cdr3_aa
NA,TRBJ1-6,TRBV6-5,NA,TGTGCCAGCCGAGATTTCGGGTACCGTAATTCACCCCTCCACTTT,CASRDFGYRNSPLHF
NA,TRBJ1-2,TRBV4-2,NA,TGTGCCAGCAGCTTACAGGGACGAGATGGCTACACCTTC,CASSLQGRDGYTF
NA,TRBJ2-3,TRBV5-1,NA,TGCGCCAGCAGCTTGAGGTCCCGACACACAGATACGCAGTATTTT,CASSLRSRHTDTQYF
NA,TRBJ1-1,TRBV12-3/TRBV12-4,NA,TGTGCCAGCAGTCCCGGGGAGGGGCCCCCAGCTTTCTTT,CASSPGEGPPAFF
NA,TRBJ1-2,TRBV2,NA,TGTGCCAGCAGCTCGGGATCTGGGAACTATGGCTACACCTTC,CASSSGSGNYGYTF
NA,TRBJ2-3,TRBV28,NA,TGTGCCTCGAAACCGAGGGGACACATCACAGATACGCAGTATTTT,CASKPRGHITDTQYF
once,TRBJ2-7,TRBV14,NA,TGTGCCAGCAGGCGTGGGGCAGGGGAGACCTACGAGCAGTACTTC,CASRRGAGETYEQYF
NA,TRBJ1-1,TRBV3-1/TRBV3-2,TRBD1,TGTGCCAGCAGCCCCTATAGTGACAGGGAATTTAGTGAAGCTTTCTTT,CASSPYSDREFSEAFF
NA,TRBJ2-1,TRBV9,TRBD2,TGTGCCAGCAGCGTCACTAGCGGGGGGCAGGTAACCTACAATGAGCAGTTCTTC,CASSVTSGGQVTYNEQFF
once,TRBJ1-2,TRBV10-3,NA,TGTGCCATCAGCCCGGGGGTATTGAGCTATGGCTACACCTTC,CAISPGVLSYGYTF
NA,TRBJ1-6,TRBV7-9,TRBD1,TGTGCCAGCAGCTCACAGGGGTTTGATTCACCCCTCCACTTT,CASSSQGFDSPLHF
NA,TRBJ1-6,TRBV6-5,NA,TGTGCCAGCGCATACGGGATCAATTCACCCCTCCACTTT,CASAYGINSPLHF
NA,TRBJ1-1,TRBV7-3,NA,TGTGCCAGCAAATTTGATGAGGGAAACACTGAAGCTTTCTTT,CASKFDEGNTEAFF
NA,TRBJ1-1,TRBV19,NA,TGTGCCAGTACGGTTGGACAGTCAAGCACTGAAGCTTTCTTT,CASTVGQSSTEAFF
NA,TRBJ2-2,TRBV7-9,NA,TGTGCCAGCAGCCGTAGCTTCGAGGGTGGGACCGGGGAGCTGTTTTTT,CASSRSFEGGTGELFF
NA,TRBJ2-5,TRBV2,NA,TGTGCCAGCAAAGCCCTACTCCAAGAGACCCAGTACTTC,CASKALLQETQYF
NA,TRBJ1-3,TRBV19,TRBD1,TGTGCCAGTAGTTTACAGGGGAGCTCTGGAAACACCATATATTTT,CASSLQGSSGNTIYF
few,TRBJ1-1,TRBV7-9,NA,TGTGCCAGCAGCTTAAGCAACTTAAACACTGAAGCTTTCTTT,CASSLSNLNTEAFF
NA,TRBJ1-5,TRBV20-1,NA,TGCAGTGCTAGTGGGGGGGGCCAGCCCCAGCATTTT,CSASGGGQPQHF
NA,TRBJ1-2,TRBV12-3/TRBV12-4,TRBD1,TGTGCCAGCACCCCGGGACAGGTCTATGGCTACACCTTC,CASTPGQVYGYTF
few,TRBJ1-6,TRBV5-6,TRBD1,TGTGCCAGCAGCCCACGGCAGGGGGTAAATTCACCCCTCCACTTT,CASSPRQGVNSPLHF
NA,TRBJ1-1,TRBV18,TRBD1,TGTGCCAGCTCACCCGCAGGGGGAAGCACTGAAGCTTTCTTT,CASSPAGGSTEAFF
NA,TRBJ2-3,TRBV11-2,NA,TGTGCCAGCAGCTTAGCAGAGGGTACGGGCACAGATACGCAGTATTTT,CASSLAEGTGTDTQYF
NA,TRBJ2-2,TRBV3-1/TRBV3-2,NA,TGTGCCAGTGCGAGTCGTAGCGGGGAGCTGTTTTTT,CASASRSGELFF
once,TRBJ1-5,TRBV19,TRBD1,TGTGCCAGTAGTATTGAGGACAGGGGCAATCAGCCCCAGCATTTT,CASSIEDRGNQPQHF
NA,TRBJ2-3,TRBV30,TRBD2,TGTGCCTGGAGTCTAGCGGGGGGATTCACAGATACGCAGTATTTT,CAWSLAGGFTDTQYF
NA,TRBJ1-1,TRBV11-2,NA,TGTGCCAGCAGCGACTTAGTTACCATGAACACTGAAGCTTTCTTT,CASSDLVTMNTEAFF
NA,TRBJ1-1,TRBV6-2/TRBV6-3,NA,TGTGCCAGCAGTTACTCGTCCCTTCGGAACACTGAAGCTTTCTTT,CASSYSSLRNTEAFF
few,TRBJ2-1,TRBV5-4,NA,TGTGCCAGCAGCCCCCTGGAGAACCGCTACAATGAGCAGTTCTTC,CASSPLENRYNEQFF
once,TRBJ1-4,TRBV4-2,NA,TGTGCCAGCAGCCAAGGAGTTAGGGGTGAAAAACTGTTTTTT,CASSQGVRGEKLFF
NA,TRBJ2-1,TRBV7-9,TRBD2,TGTGCCACCGCACTAGCGGGAATTTACAATGAGCAGTTCTTC,CATALAGIYNEQFF
NA,TRBJ2-6,TRBV19,TRBD1,TGTGCCAGTAGTATTGGGACAGGTAGCTCTGGGGCCAACGTCCTGACTTTC,CASSIGTGSSGANVLTF
NA,TRBJ2-5,TRBV29-1,TRBD1,TGCAGCGTTGGACCGACAGGGGGTGTGGAGACCCAGTACTTC,CSVGPTGGVETQYF
NA,TRBJ2-2,TRBV5-1,TRBD2,TGCGCCAGCAGCCCAACCTCTAGCGGATCGAACACCGGGGAGCTGTTTTTT,CASSPTSSGSNTGELFF
NA,TRBJ1-1,TRBV3-1/TRBV3-2,NA,TGTGCCAGCAGCCAAGATTACGGGAAAGCTTTCTTT,CASSQDYGKAFF
few,TRBJ1-4,TRBV6-1,NA,TGTGCCAGCAGTGAAGCTACAGGGCAGGGTAATGAAAAACTGTTTTTT,CASSEATGQGNEKLFF
NA,TRBJ1-1,TRBV19,TRBD1,TGTGCCAGTAGTATATTGACAGGGAGGAACACTGAAGCTTTCTTT,CASSILTGRNTEAFF
NA,TRBJ2-3,TRBV7-2,TRBD2,TGTGCCAGCAGCTTAGTGGGACTAGCGGGGGGCACAGATACGCAGTATTTT,CASSLVGLAGGTDTQYF
NA,TRBJ1-6,TRBV5-1,TRBD1,TGCGCCAGCAGCACCTCCGGGACAGGGGGGGCCTCCTATAATTCACCCCTCCACTTT,CASSTSGTGGASYNSPLHF
few,TRBJ2-1,TRBV29-1,TRBD1,TGCAGCGTTGCCCGACAGGGGGGGAGGAATGAGCAGTTCTTC,CSVARQGGRNEQFF
NA,TRBJ1-1,TRBV3-1/TRBV3-2,NA,TGTGCCAGCAGCCAAGCCACCCCAGGGGTCACTGAAGCTTTCTTT,CASSQATPGVTEAFF
NA,TRBJ2-2,TRBV28,TRBD1,TGTGCCAGTTCGACAGGGGGCGCGAGCACCGGGGAGCTGTTTTTT,CASSTGGASTGELFF
NA,TRBJ1-2,TRBV6-4,NA,TGTGCCAGCAGTGACTCAACAGGGAATGGCTACACCTTC,CASSDSTGNGYTF
NA,TRBJ1-1,TRBV19,NA,TGTGCCAGTACCCCGACGGGAAGAACTGAAGCTTTCTTT,CASTPTGRTEAFF
NA,TRBJ1-1,TRBV25-1,NA,TGTGCCAGCAGCCCGGGACAATCGAACACTGAAGCTTTCTTT,CASSPGQSNTEAFF
few,TRBJ2-2,TRBV4-1,TRBD2,TGCGCCAGCAGCCAAGATCTGCGGGGGATTGACACCGGGGAGCTGTTTTTT,CASSQDLRGIDTGELFF
once,TRBJ1-2,TRBV6-6,NA,TGTGCCAGCAGGCTCCTCGGAGGGAGCTATGGCTACACCTTC,CASRLLGGSYGYTF
once,TRBJ2-7,TRBV3-1/TRBV3-2,TRBD1,TGTGCCAGCAGCTCCCACAGGGGAACCTACGAGCAGTACTTC,CASSSHRGTYEQYF
NA,TRBJ2-1,TRBV5-1,TRBD2,TGCGCCAGCGCCGTGGGACTAGCGGGGGTTGGGGAGCAGTTCTTC,CASAVGLAGVGEQFF
few,TRBJ1-4,TRBV2,NA,TGTGCCAGCATCCAAGGGGCAGCAACTAATGAAAAACTGTTTTTT,CASIQGAATNEKLFF
NA,TRBJ1-2,TRBV3-1/TRBV3-2,TRBD1,TGTGCCAGCAGCCCTACCGGGACAGCCTATGGCTACACCTTC,CASSPTGTAYGYTF
few,TRBJ1-6,TRBV19,NA,TGTGCCAGTAGAGACGGGGGGAGCTCCTATAATTCACCCCTCCACTTT,CASRDGGSSYNSPLHF
NA,TRBJ1-6,TRBV18,NA,TGTGCCAGCTCACCCCGACAGGCGGCTCGTACCCATTCACCCCTCCACTTT,CASSPRQAARTHSPLHF
NA,TRBJ1-2,TRBV3-1/TRBV3-2,NA,TGTGCCAGCAGCCTGCGTGATTATGGCTACACCTTC,CASSLRDYGYTF
NA,TRBJ2-5,TRBV13,TRBD2,TGTGCCAGCAGCCCGGGACTAGCGGGGGTCGGTGAGGAGACCCAGTACTTC,CASSPGLAGVGEETQYF